This paragraph covers one T cell receptor beta chain sequence. The data stem from a study of blood T cell repertoires in COVID-19. Only in-frame clones appear in the TCRdb table, and some are missing; sequencing was by immunoSEQ multiplex PCR. This repertoire shows about 270,000 clones, 88% found once; its top ten account for 1%. This clonotype was obtained from a woman under 40 who had recovered from COVID-19. Sequencing was carried out using PBMCs or T cells enriched from blood (not recorded which).

CDR3 region: CASSLAGSGGAVYEQYF. Here the CDR3 DNA reads TGTGCCAGCAGCTTAGCCGGTAGCGGGGGGGCCGTCTACGAGCAGTACTTC. The chain links TRBV7-2 to TRBJ2-7; 11 bases are shared with TRBD2. V gave up 0 bases and J gave up 3 bases; unmatched junction bases: 7. The germline V gene has CDR1 SGHTA and CDR2 FQGNSA. CDR3 size: 17 residues.